These 15 T cell receptor beta chains originate from one sample sequenced in a study of identical twins. MiXCR, applied by TCRdb to the 5' RACE reads, yields one record per CDR3 protein. Seen here are a few hundred thousand distinct CDR3 sequences, 10% to 15% observed once, and the top ten hold under 4.5%. These same records also appear under a second study, on yellow fever vaccine responses in identical twins.

Material for sequencing was memory (CD45RO+) T cells sorted from blood. The source is a woman under 30 in good health.

This clonotype has just a few counts. This sequence joins TRBV5-1 and TRBJ2-1, with a weak D call TRBD2 (6 bases). The CDR3 is 15 residues long. The ends were cut back, 4 bases at V and 0 bases at J, with 11 bases in the middle. Germline assignment: CDR1 SGHRS and CDR2 YFSETQ. DNA of the CDR3: TGCGCCAGCAGCACCGGGACTCTCTCCTACAATGAGCAGTTCTTC. Amino acids: CASSTGTLSYNEQFF.

This clonotype was found many times. The rearrangement joins TRBV3-1 to TRBJ2-7; the D is unclear. The CDR3 has 14 amino acids. Germline CDR1 LGHDT, CDR2 YNNKEL (reference sequence). V lost 8 bases to trimming and J lost 0 bases, with 14 bases between them. In nucleotides, the CDR3 is TGTGCCAGCTCAAGGACGGAGAGCTCCTACGAGCAGTACTTC. Protein: CASSRTESSYEQYF.

This clonotype was detected ten times or more. This rearrangement joins TRBV6-5 to TRBJ2-7, with 9 nucleotides matching TRBD1. Losses at the gene ends were 2 bases for V and 5 bases for J; bases not matched to a gene: 7. Germline V gene sequence: CDR1 MNHEY, CDR2 SVGAGI. There are 15 residues in the CDR3. The chain's CDR3 is CASSYGGGQGNEQYF. CDR3 DNA: TGTGCCAGCAGTTACGGGGGTGGACAGGGGAACGAGCAGTACTTC.

The chain carries TRBV7-9 and TRBJ2-7; possible D gene TRBD1, 6 bases. The germline gives CDR1 SEHNR, CDR2 FQNEAQ (reference sequence). This CDR3 spans 15 amino acids. V was trimmed by 5 bases and J by 3 bases, leaving 17 bases between them. CDR3 protein: CASSRDKGEGYEQYF. The CDR3 DNA follows: TGTGCCAGCAGCCGAGATAAGGGGGAAGGCTACGAGCAGTACTTC.

This clonotype showed up many times. The V gene is TRBV11-2, the J gene TRBJ2-2; no reliable D call. This CDR3 comprises 12 residues. Trimming stripped 1 base from V and 6 bases from J, with 3 bases between. Germline CDR1 reads SGHAT; CDR2 reads FQNNGV. The CDR3 bases are TGTGCCAGCAGCTTAGCTGCCGGGGAGCTGTTTTTT. It translates to CASSLAAGELFF.

This chain connects TRBV7-2 to TRBJ2-7; 9 bases are a match to TRBD1. The CDR3 extends over 12 amino acids. Germline trimming cut 1 base from V and 11 bases from J; bases unmatched to any gene: 3. Germline V CDR1 and CDR2: SGHTA, FQGNSA. In nucleotides, the CDR3 is TGTGCCAGCAGCTTAGGGGGGACAGGGAAGTACTTC. This gives the protein CASSLGGTGKYF.

The chain uses TRBV27 and TRBJ2-2, with D unresolved. V was trimmed by 5 bases and J by 7 bases, leaving 14 bases between them. From germline, CDR1 is MNHEY and CDR2 SMNVEV (reference sequence). This CDR3 is built from 14 residues. The CDR3 nucleotides are TGTGCCAGCAGTCCTATCGTAATCTACGGGGAGCTGTTTTTT. Amino acids: CASSPIVIYGELFF.

V usage is TRBV7-8 and J usage is TRBJ2-7, with 7 bases lining up with TRBD2. V trimming: 1 base; J trimming: 6 bases; junction bases outside the gene matches: 6. The CDR3 extends over 14 amino acids. Germline V gives CDR1 SGHVS, CDR2 FQNEAQ. The CDR3 loop is CASSLVGGPVEQYF. As DNA, the CDR3 is TGTGCCAGCAGCTTAGTGGGAGGGCCCGTCGAGCAGTACTTC.

The CDR3 here is CASSEDGTGYLEAFF. The CDR3 DNA reads as TGTGCCAGCAGTGAAGATGGGACAGGGTATCTAGAGGCTTTCTTT. This chain joins TRBV6-1 and TRBJ1-1, with 9 bases lining up with TRBD1. This CDR3 region has 15 residues. The ends lost 1 base at V and 11 bases at J; junction bases unmatched: 11. Germline V gene data show CDR1 as MNHNS and CDR2 as SASEGT.

The V call is TRBV30, the J call TRBJ1-5; D possibly corresponds to TRBD1 (5 bases). The V gene's germline CDR1 is GTSNPN and CDR2 SVGIG (reference sequence). Deletions cut 6 bases from V and 3 bases from J, with 9 bases between. CDR3 length equals 12 residues. CDR3 nucleotides: TGTGCCTGCGGGGCCCTCAATCAGCCCCAGCATTTT. Translated, it gives CACGALNQPQHF.

This clonotype was recorded many times. The chain couples TRBV10-3 to TRBJ2-7; 9 bases map to TRBD1. Germline CDR1 and CDR2: ENHRY and SYGVKD. The CDR3 sequence is 14 residues long. With V trimmed by 9 bases and J by 0 bases, 6 bases remained unmatched. The CDR3 bases are TGTGCCATGAGCGAGGGACAGGGCTCCTACGAGCAGTACTTC. Amino acids: CAMSEGQGSYEQYF.

The chain recombines TRBV5-5 with TRBJ1-2, with D uncertain. The CDR3 is 14 residues long. The germline V gene has CDR1 SGHKS and CDR2 YYEKEE (reference sequence). V was cut by 1 base and J by 6 bases, with 13 bases left in between. This chain's CDR3 is CASSLYAGMDGYTF. DNA of the CDR3: TGTGCCAGCAGCTTGTACGCCGGGATGGATGGCTACACCTTC.

The table lists this clonotype with many counts. The chain carries TRBV5-1 and TRBJ2-5; the D is unclear. This CDR3 is 13 amino acids long. The germline V and J ends were trimmed by 0 bases and 1 base, with 4 bases remaining between them. The germline V gene has CDR1 SGHRS and CDR2 YFSETQ. The CDR3 bases are TGCGCCAGCAGCTTGGGTGTCCAAGAGACCCAGTACTTC. Its translation is CASSLGVQETQYF.

This clonotype came up a few times. V gene TRBV10-1 combines with J gene TRBJ1-1, with D hard to call. V was shortened by 6 bases and J by 9 bases, with 14 bases between the two germline ends. Germline CDR1 WNHNN, CDR2 SYGVQD (reference sequence). This CDR3 is built from 12 residues. CDR3 sequence: CASSRTEDKAFF. In DNA, the CDR3 is TGCGCCAGCAGCCGGACTGAGGATAAAGCTTTCTTT.

The V call is TRBV6-1, the J call TRBJ2-7, with 8 bases fitting TRBD2. V gave up 4 bases and J gave up 1 base; unmatched junction bases: 3. The CDR3 covers 14 residues. Germline V gene sequence: CDR1 MNHNS, CDR2 SASEGT. The CDR3 nucleotides are TGTGCCAGCAGTGCGGGACTAGTATCCTACGAGCAGTACTTC. Protein sequence: CASSAGLVSYEQYF.